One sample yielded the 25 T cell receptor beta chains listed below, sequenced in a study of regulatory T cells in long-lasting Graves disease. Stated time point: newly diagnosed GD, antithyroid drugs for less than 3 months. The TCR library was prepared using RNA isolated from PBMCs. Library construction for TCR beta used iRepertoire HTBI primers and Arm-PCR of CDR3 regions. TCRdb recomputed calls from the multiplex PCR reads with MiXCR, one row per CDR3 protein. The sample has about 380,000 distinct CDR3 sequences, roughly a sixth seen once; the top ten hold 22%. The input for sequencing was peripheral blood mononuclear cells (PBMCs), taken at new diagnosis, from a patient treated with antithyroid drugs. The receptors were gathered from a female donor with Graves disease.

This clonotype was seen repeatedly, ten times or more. DNA for the CDR3: TGTGCCAGCAAAGAGTTCCCGGGACCTAACACTGAAGCTTTCTTT. Its protein product is CASKEFPGPNTEAFF. V usage is TRBV9 and J usage is TRBJ1-1; D may be TRBD1 (5 bases). The CDR3 spans 15 residues. Germline assignment: CDR1 SGDLS and CDR2 YYNGEE. Trimming stripped 6 bases from V and 2 bases from J, with 17 bases between. Full variable domain (missing parts from reference TRBV9 and TRBJ1-1): DSGVTQTPKHLITATGQRVTLRCSPRSGDLSVYWYQQSLDQGLQFLIQYYNGEERAKGNILERFSAQQFPDLHSELNLSSLELGDSALYFCASKEFPGPNTEAFFGQGTRLTVV.

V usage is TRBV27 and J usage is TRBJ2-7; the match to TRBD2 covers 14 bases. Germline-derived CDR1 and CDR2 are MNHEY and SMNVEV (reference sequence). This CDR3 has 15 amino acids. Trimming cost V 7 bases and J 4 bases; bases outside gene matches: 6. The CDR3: CASKMTSGRGYEQYF. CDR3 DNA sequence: TGTGCCAGCAAGATGACTAGCGGGAGGGGTTACGAGCAGTACTTC.

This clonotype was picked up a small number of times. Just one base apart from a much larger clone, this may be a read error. The CDR3 region has the DNA TGTGCCAGCAGCCAAGACGGGGACCTAAGCAACTATGGCTACACCTTC. It codes for CASSQDGDLSNYGYTF. The chain joins TRBV27 to TRBJ1-2; perhaps TRBD1 as D (5 bases). The germline gives CDR1 MNHEY, CDR2 SMNVEV (reference sequence). Trimming removed 6 bases from V and 2 bases from J, with 19 bases in between. The CDR3 totals 16 residues.

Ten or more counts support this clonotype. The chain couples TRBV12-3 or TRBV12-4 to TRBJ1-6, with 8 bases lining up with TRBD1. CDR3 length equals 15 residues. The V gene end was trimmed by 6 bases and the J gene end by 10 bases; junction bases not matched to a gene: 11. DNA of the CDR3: TGTGCCAGCAGCCGTTCGGAGGACAGGGACTCACCCCTCCACTTT. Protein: CASSRSEDRDSPLHF.

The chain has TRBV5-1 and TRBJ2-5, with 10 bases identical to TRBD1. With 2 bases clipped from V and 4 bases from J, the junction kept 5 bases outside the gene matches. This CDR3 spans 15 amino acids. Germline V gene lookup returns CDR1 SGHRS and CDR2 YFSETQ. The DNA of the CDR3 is TGCGCCAGCAGCTTCGGGACAGGGGATCCAGAGACCCAGTACTTC. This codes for CASSFGTGDPETQYF.

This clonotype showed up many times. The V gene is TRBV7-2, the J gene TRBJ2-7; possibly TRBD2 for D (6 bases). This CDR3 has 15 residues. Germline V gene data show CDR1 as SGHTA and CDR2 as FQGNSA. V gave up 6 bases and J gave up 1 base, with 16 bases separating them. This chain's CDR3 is CASSYGRGNSYEQYF. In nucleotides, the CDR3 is TGTGCCAGCAGTTACGGGCGGGGCAATTCCTACGAGCAGTACTTC.

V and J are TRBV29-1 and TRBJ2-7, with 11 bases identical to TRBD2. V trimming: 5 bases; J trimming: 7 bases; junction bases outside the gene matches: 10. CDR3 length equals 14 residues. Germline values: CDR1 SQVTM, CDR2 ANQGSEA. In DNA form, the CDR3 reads TGCAGCGTTCGACTAGCGGGGCAGTCGCGGGAGCAGTACTTC. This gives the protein CSVRLAGQSREQYF.

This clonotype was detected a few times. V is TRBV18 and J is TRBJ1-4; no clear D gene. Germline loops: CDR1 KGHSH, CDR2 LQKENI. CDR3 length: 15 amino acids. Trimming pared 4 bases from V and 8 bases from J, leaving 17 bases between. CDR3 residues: CASSQVATREEKLFF. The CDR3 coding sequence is TGTGCCAGCTCACAGGTTGCCACCCGCGAAGAAAAACTGTTTTTT.

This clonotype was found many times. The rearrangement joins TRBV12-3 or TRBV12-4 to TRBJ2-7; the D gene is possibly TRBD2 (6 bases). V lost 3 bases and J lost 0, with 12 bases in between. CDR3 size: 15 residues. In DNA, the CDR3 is TGTGCCAGCAGTTTGAAGCGGGCGAGCTCCTACGAGCAGTACTTC. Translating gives CASSLKRASSYEQYF.

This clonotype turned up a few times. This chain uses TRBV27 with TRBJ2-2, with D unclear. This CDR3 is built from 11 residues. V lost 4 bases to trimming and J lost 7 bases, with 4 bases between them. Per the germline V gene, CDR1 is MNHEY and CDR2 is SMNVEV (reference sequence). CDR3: CASSSNGELFF. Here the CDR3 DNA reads TGTGCCAGCAGTTCTAACGGGGAGCTGTTTTTT.

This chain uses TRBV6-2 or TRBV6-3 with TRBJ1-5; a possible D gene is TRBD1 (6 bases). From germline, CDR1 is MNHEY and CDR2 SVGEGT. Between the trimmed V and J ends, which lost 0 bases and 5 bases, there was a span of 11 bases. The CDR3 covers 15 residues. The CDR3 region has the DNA TGTGCCAGCAGTTACTCCGGCAGGGGTGATCAGCCCCAGCATTTT. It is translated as CASSYSGRGDQPQHF.

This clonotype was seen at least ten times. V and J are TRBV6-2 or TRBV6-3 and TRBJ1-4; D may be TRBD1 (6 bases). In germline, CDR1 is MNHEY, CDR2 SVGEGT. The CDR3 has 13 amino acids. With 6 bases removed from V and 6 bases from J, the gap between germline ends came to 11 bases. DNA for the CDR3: TGTGCCAGCAGCAGGCCAGGGGATGAAAAACTGTTTTTT. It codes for CASSRPGDEKLFF.

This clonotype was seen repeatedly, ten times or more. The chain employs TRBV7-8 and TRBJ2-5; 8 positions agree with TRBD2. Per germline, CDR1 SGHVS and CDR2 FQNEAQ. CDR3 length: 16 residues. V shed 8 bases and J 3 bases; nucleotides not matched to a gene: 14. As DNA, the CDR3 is TGTGCCAGCCAACGGTCGAGAGGGACTAGAAAAGAGACCCAGTACTTC. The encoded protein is CASQRSRGTRKETQYF.

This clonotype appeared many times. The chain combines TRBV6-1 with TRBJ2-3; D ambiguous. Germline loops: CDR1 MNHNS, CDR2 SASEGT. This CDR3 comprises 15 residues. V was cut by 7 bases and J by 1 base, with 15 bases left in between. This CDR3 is CASTTSSWGTDTQYF. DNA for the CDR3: TGTGCCAGCACCACCTCCTCATGGGGCACAGATACGCAGTATTTT.

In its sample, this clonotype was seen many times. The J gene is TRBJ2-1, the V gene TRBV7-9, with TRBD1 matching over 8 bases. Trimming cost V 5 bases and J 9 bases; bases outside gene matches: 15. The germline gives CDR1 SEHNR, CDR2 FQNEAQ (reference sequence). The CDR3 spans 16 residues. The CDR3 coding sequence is TGTGCCAGCAGCCCTCAACTTCAGGGGGCTGGTTCTGAGCAGTTCTTC. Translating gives CASSPQLQGAGSEQFF.

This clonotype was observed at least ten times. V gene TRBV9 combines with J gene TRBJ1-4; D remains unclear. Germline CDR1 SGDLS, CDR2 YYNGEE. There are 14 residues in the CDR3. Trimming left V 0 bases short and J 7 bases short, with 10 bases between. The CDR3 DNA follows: TGTGCCAGCAGCGTAGGGCCTCCTGCTGAAAAACTGTTTTTT. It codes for CASSVGPPAEKLFF.

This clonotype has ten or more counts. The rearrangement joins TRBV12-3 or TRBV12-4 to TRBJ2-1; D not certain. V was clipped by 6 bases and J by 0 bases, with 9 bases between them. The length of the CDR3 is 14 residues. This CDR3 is CASSSTSSYNEQFF. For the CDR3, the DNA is TGTGCCAGCAGCTCCACGAGCTCCTACAATGAGCAGTTCTTC.

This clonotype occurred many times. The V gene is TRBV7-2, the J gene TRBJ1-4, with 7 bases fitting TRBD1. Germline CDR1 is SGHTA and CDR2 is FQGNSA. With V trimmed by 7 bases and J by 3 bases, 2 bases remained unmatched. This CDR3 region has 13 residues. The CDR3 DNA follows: TGTGCCAGCAAGGGACAGCCTAATGAAAAACTGTTTTTT. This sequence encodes CASKGQPNEKLFF.

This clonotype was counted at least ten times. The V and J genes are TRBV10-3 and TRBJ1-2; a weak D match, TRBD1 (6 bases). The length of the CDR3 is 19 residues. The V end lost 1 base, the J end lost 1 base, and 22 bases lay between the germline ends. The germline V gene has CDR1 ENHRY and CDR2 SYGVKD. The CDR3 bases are TGTGCCATCAGTGAGTTTGGCCGGGACACCCCGAACAATAACTATGGCTACACCTTC. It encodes CAISEFGRDTPNNNYGYTF.

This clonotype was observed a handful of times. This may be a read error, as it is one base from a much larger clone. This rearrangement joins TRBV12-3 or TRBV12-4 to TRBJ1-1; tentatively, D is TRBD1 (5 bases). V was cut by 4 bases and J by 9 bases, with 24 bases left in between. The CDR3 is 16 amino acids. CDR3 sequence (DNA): TGTGCCAGCAGTTCCACTCCGGACGGGGGGGGAGGGAAAGCTTTCTTT. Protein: CASSSTPDGGGGKAFF.

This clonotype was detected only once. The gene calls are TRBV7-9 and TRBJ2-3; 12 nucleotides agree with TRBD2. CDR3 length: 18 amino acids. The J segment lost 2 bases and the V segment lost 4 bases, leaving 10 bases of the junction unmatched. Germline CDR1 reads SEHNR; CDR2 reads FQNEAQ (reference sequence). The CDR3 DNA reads TGTGCCAGCAGCTCACCTAGCGGGGGGGCTGGAAACACAGATACGCAGTATTTT. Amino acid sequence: CASSSPSGGAGNTDTQYF.

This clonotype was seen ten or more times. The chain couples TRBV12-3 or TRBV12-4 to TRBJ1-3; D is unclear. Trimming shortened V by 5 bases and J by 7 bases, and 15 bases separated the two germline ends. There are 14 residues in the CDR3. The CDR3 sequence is CASSVRWLGNTIYF. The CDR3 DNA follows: TGTGCCAGCAGTGTCAGGTGGCTGGGCAACACCATATATTTT.

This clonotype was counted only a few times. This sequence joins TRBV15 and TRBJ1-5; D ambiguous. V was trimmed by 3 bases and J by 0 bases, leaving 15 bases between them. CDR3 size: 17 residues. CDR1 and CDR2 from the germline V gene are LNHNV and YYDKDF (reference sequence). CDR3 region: CATSSVIGHLSNQPQHF. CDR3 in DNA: TGTGCCACCAGCAGCGTTATTGGGCACCTTAGCAATCAGCCCCAGCATTTT.

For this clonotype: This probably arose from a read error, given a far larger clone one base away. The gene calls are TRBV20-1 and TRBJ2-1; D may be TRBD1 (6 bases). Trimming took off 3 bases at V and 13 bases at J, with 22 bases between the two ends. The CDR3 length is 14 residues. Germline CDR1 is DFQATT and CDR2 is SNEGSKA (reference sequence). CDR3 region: CSASPSDRKETQFF. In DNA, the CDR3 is TGCAGTGCTAGCCCTTCGGACAGAAAAGAGACCCAGTTCTTC.

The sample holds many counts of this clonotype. CDR3 DNA: TGTGCCAGCAGCGCGGGGCAGTTCGGACATAATTCACCCCTCCACTTT. It is translated as CASSAGQFGHNSPLHF. The chain joins TRBV9 to TRBJ1-6, with TRBD1 as a possible D gene (5 bases). Per the germline V gene, CDR1 is SGDLS and CDR2 is YYNGEE. The ends were cut back, 3 bases at V and 5 bases at J, with 15 bases in the middle. The CDR3 is made up of 16 amino acids.